This T cell receptor beta chain is drawn from a study of glioma-infiltrating T cells after dendritic cell vaccination. The overall study: Patients received autologous tumor lysate-pulsed dendritic cell vaccination between about 2003 and 2013.

This table comes from immunoSEQ multiplex PCR, and its TCRdb copy is limited to in-frame clones, with some not included. Of tens of thousands of clones listed, approximately 80% were seen once; the top ten hold approximately 2.1%. None of the glioblastoma patients had an isocitrate dehydrogenase mutation. Per the germline V gene, CDR1 is LNHDA and CDR2 is SQIVND (reference sequence). J gave up 5 bases and V 5 bases, and 8 bases lay outside the gene matches. This CDR3 comprises 15 residues. The source of this sequence is a human donor with glioblastoma. The gene calls are TRBV19 and TRBJ2-2; 7 nucleotides line up with TRBD1. Sequences were derived from blood, sampled before dendritic cell vaccination. The CDR3 DNA reads TGTGCCAGTAGTGCTCGGGACAGCGGTACCGGGGAGCTGTTTTTT. Translation: CASSARDSGTGELFF.